This paragraph covers one T cell receptor beta chain sequence. The data were obtained in a study of blood T cell repertoires in COVID-19. In the study overall: Samples representing acute and convalescent COVID-19 were sourced from the United States, Italy and Spain.

Germline-derived CDR1 and CDR2 are SNHLY and FYNNEI. The CDR3 has 13 amino acids. Trimming cost V 6 bases and J 1 base, with 9 bases left between them. TCRdb's copy holds only in-frame clones and misses some; the assay was immunoSEQ multiplex PCR. The table records some 350,000 clones, approximately 92% of them present only once. V and J are TRBV2 and TRBJ1-2; D not certain. The clonotype comes from a man aged 18 to 35 who had recovered from COVID-19. Source material: PBMCs or T cells enriched from blood (not recorded which). The CDR3 sequence: CASSHTVNYGYTF. In DNA, the CDR3 is TGTGCCAGCAGCCACACAGTTAACTATGGCTACACCTTC.